What follows are 13 T cell receptor beta chains derived from one specimen sequenced in a study of metastatic and nonmetastatic thyroid tumors. TCRdb re-clonotyped the PCR reads through MiXCR. Of fewer than 40,000 clones listed, approximately 17% are singletons. Thyroid surgery had not been preceded by any treatment in any patient. Sequenced input: tumor tissue. Source of these receptors: a female donor with papillary thyroid cancer or a benign thyroid nodule (not recorded which). Some clones in this sample may be carry-over from other donors' samples.

This clone was observed a few times. DNA for the CDR3: TGTGCCAGCAGTGAAGCTTCCGGACGGTATCAGCCCCAGCATTTT. It translates to CASSEASGRYQPQHF. The chain uses TRBV6-1 and TRBJ1-5; no reliable D call. There are 15 residues in the CDR3. Germline CDR1 MNHNS, CDR2 SASEGT. V gave up 0 bases and J gave up 5 bases, with 11 bases separating them.

Many counts were recorded for this clone. The chain recombines TRBV10-1 with TRBJ2-1; no firm D call. The V and J ends lost 0 bases and 5 bases respectively, with 5 bases between them. This CDR3 is built from 13 residues. Germline V gives CDR1 WNHNN, CDR2 SYGVQD (reference sequence). The CDR3 reads CASSESPNNEQFF. In nucleotides, the CDR3 is TGCGCCAGCAGTGAGTCTCCGAACAATGAGCAGTTCTTC.

This clone was seen more than once but under ten times. Germline and junction disagree at one end, which may indicate a read error. This chain uses TRBV4-2 with TRBJ2-2; 11 positions agree with TRBD2. Per the germline V gene, CDR1 is LGHNA and CDR2 is YNFKEQ. The CDR3 is 16 residues long. The CDR3 is CASGQLTSGSTGELFF. DNA for the CDR3: TGTGCCAGCGGCCAACTTACTAGCGGGAGCACCGGGGAGCTGTTTTTT.

This clone appeared a few times. The junction departs from the called germline gene at one end, perhaps through a read error. The same CDR3 also results from other DNA sequences found in this sample. In DNA form, the CDR3 reads TGTGCCAGCAGAAGGACAGATGTGGTTGAGCAGTTCTTT. This gives the protein CASRRTDVVEQFF. V usage is TRBV2 and J usage is TRBJ2-1; a possible D gene is TRBD1 (6 bases). This CDR3 contains 13 residues. The germline V gene has CDR1 SNHLY and CDR2 FYNNEI.

V and J are TRBV7-2 and TRBJ2-2; 8 bases line up with TRBD1. The ends lost 5 bases at V and 7 bases at J; junction bases unmatched: 6. CDR1 and CDR2 from the germline V gene are SGHTA and FQGNSA. The CDR3 sequence is 14 residues long. CDR3 sequence reads: CASSRQGAGGELFF. CDR3 DNA: TGTGCCAGCAGCCGGCAGGGGGCCGGCGGGGAGCTGTTTTTT.

This clone has just a few counts. This may arise from a read error, as a much more abundant clone is one base away. The chain joins TRBV28 to TRBJ2-5; unclear D gene. The V gene's germline CDR1 is MDHEN and CDR2 SYDVKM. CDR3 length: 12 amino acids. The DNA of the CDR3 is TGTGCCAGCAGTTTACCGGGCGAGACCAAGTACTTC. This sequence encodes CASSLPGETKYF.

This clone was observed at least ten times. The rearrangement uses TRBV10-2 and TRBJ2-5; maybe TRBD2 (6 bases). Trimming took 1 base from V and 2 from J, leaving 17 bases between them. CDR3 length: 17 amino acids. CDR1 is WSHSY and CDR2 is SAAADI in the germline V gene. CDR3 DNA sequence: TGCGCCAGCAGTGAGTTATCTTTCGGTGCGGGGCAAGAGACCCAGTACTTC. This gives the protein CASSELSFGAGQETQYF.

V usage is TRBV7-6 and J usage is TRBJ2-7; D is ambiguous. Per germline, CDR1 SGHVS and CDR2 FNYEAQ. Between the trimmed V and J ends, which lost 4 bases and 3 bases, there was a span of 22 bases. The CDR3 extends over 17 amino acids. In DNA form, the CDR3 reads TGTGCCAGCAGCTCTACGCTCGCTGGGTCTACTGTCTACGAGCAGTACTTC. Translated: CASSSTLAGSTVYEQYF.

This clone showed up many times. The genes are TRBV12-3 or TRBV12-4 and TRBJ2-5; TRBD1 is a possible D gene (6 bases). CDR3 length: 16 residues. V lost 6 bases, J lost 7 bases, and 24 bases lay in between. CDR3 nucleotides: TGTGCCAGCAGCCTAACGACAGGCTTGGGTGGTTGGACCCAGTACTTC. This sequence encodes CASSLTTGLGGWTQYF.

The chain recombines TRBV4-3 with TRBJ2-3; D unresolved. V was cut by 1 base and J by 1 base, with 12 bases left in between. Germline loops: CDR1 LGHNA, CDR2 YSLEER. The CDR3 covers 16 residues. CDR3 in DNA: TGCGCCAGCAGCCAAGGCGGTTTAGGACGCACAGATACGCAGTATTTT. It codes for CASSQGGLGRTDTQYF.

The CDR3 protein is CASSLSHGVRSPLHF. The CDR3 nucleotides are TGTGCCAGCAGCTTATCGCATGGGGTCAGGTCACCCCTCCACTTT. This chain uses TRBV7-2 with TRBJ1-6; D uncertain. V dropped 2 bases and J dropped 10 bases, with 15 bases sitting between them. CDR1 is SGHTA and CDR2 is FQGNSA in the germline V gene. The CDR3 runs 15 residues.

The table lists this clone with a count of one. This chain connects TRBV30 to TRBJ2-3; perhaps TRBD1 as D (6 bases). Germline values: CDR1 GTSNPN, CDR2 SVGIG (reference sequence). The CDR3 has 13 residues. V lost 3 bases to trimming and J lost 6 bases, with 13 bases between them. CDR3 nucleotides: TGTGCCTGGAGGCGAGAGGGGGTGGATACGCAGTATTTT. Its protein is CAWRREGVDTQYF.

Comment on this clone: A much larger clone differs by one base, so this may be a read error. The identical CDR3 is also encoded by other nucleotide sequences in the sample. The V and J genes are TRBV4-1 and TRBJ2-7; D assignment may be TRBD1 or TRBD2 (5 bases each). Trimming took off 0 bases at V and 10 bases at J, with 22 bases between the two ends. This CDR3 has 16 residues. The germline V gene encodes CDR1 MGHRA and CDR2 YSYEKL. The CDR3, as DNA: TGCGCCAGCAGCCAAGATCAAGAGGGGTCGCTACGTACTCAGTACTTC. Its protein is CASSQDQEGSLRTQYF.